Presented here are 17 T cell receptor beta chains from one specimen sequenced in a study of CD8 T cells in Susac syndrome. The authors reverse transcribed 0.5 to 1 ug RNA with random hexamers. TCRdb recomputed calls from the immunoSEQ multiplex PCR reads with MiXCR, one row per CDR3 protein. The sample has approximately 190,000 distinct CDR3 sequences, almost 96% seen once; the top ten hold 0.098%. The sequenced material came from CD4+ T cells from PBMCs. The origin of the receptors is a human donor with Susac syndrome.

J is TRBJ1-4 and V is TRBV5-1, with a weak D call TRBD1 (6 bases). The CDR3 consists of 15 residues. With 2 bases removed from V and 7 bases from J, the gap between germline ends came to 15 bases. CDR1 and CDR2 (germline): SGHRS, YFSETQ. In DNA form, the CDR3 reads TGCGCCAGCAGCTTTGGACAGACTACCACTGAAAAACTGTTTTTT. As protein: CASSFGQTTTEKLFF.

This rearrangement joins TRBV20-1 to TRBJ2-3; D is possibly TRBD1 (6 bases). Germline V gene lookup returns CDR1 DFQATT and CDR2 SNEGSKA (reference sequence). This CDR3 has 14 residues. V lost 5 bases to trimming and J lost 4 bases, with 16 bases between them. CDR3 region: CSADNRVGADTQYF. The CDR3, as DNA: TGCAGTGCTGATAACAGGGTAGGCGCAGATACGCAGTATTTT.

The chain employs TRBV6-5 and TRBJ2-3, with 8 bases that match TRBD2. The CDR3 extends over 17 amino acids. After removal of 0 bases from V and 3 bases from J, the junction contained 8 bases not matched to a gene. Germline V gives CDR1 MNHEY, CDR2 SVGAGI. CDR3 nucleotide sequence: TGTGCCAGCAGTTACTCGTCTACTAGCGGAGGGACAGATACGCAGTATTTT. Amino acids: CASSYSSTSGGTDTQYF.

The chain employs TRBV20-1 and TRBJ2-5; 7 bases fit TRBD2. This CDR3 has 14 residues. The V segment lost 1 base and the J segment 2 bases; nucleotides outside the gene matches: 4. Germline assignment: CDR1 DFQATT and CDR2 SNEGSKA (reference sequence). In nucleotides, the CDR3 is TGCAGTGCTAGAGTCGGCGGGGGACAAGAGACCCAGTACTTC. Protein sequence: CSARVGGGQETQYF.

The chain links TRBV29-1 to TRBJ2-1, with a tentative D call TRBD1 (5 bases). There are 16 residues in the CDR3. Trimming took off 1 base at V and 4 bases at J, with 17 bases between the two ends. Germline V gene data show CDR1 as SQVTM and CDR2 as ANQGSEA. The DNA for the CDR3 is TGCAGCGTTGAAGGGACAATGGACGCACGATACAATGAGCAGTTCTTC. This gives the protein CSVEGTMDARYNEQFF.

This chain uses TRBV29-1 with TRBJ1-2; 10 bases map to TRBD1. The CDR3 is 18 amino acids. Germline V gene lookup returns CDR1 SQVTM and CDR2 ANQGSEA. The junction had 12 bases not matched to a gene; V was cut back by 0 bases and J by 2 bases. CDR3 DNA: TGCAGCGTTGAAGACTACCCTGGACAGGGGGGTTACAACTATGGCTACACCTTC. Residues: CSVEDYPGQGGYNYGYTF. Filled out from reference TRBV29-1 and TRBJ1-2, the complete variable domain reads SAVISQKPSRDICQRGTSLTIQCQVDSQVTMMFWYRQQPGQSLTLIATANQGSEATYESGFVIDKFPISRPNLTFSTLTVSNMSPEDSSIYLCSVEDYPGQGGYNYGYTFGSGTRLTVV.

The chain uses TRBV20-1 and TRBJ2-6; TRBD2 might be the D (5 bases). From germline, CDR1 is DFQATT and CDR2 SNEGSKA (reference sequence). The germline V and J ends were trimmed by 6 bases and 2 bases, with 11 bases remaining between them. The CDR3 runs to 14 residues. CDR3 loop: CSAPSRAGANVLTF. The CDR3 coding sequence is TGCAGTGCCCCGTCGAGGGCTGGGGCCAACGTCCTGACTTTC.

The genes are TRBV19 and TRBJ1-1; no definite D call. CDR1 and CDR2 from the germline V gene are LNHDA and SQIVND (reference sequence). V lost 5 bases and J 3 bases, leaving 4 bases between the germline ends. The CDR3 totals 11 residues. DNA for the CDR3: TGTGCCAGTAGTTCTGACACTGAAGCTTTCTTT. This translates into CASSSDTEAFF. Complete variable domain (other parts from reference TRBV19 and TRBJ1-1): DGGITQSPKYLFRKEGQNVTLSCEQNLNHDAMYWYRQDPGQGLRLIYYSQIVNDFQKGDIAEGYSVSREKKESFPLTVTSAQKNPTAFYLCASSSDTEAFFGQGTRLTVV.

CDR3 DNA sequence: TGTGCCAGCAGCTTCTTTGCGGGTCTTCAAGAGACCCAGTACTTC. This gives the protein CASSFFAGLQETQYF. The chain combines TRBV11-2 with TRBJ2-5, with a tentative D call TRBD2 (5 bases). V was trimmed by 3 bases and J by 2 bases, leaving 13 bases between them. The CDR3 has 15 residues. Germline CDR1 and CDR2: SGHAT and FQNNGV.

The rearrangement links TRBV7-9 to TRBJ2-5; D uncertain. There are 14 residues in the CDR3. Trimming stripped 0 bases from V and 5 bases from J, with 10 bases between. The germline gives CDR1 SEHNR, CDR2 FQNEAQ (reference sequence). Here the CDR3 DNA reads TGTGCCAGCAGCTTAGCTGCGCAGCTGGAGACCCAGTACTTC. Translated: CASSLAAQLETQYF. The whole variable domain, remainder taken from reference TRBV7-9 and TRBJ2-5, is DTGVSQNPRHKITKRGQNVTFRCDPISEHNRLYWYRQTLGQGPEFLTYFQNEAQLEKSRLLSDRFSAERPKGSFSTLEIQRTEQGDSAMYLCASSLAAQLETQYFGPGTRLLVL.

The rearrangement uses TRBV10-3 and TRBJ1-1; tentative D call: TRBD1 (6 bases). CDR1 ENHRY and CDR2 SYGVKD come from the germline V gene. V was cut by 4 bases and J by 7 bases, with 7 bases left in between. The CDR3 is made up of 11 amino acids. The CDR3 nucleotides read TGTGCCATCAGTGCAGGGGTTGAAGCTTTCTTT. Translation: CAISAGVEAFF.

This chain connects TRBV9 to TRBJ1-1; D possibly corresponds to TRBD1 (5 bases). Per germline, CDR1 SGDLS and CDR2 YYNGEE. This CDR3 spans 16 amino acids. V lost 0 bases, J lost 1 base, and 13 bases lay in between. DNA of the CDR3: TGTGCCAGCAGCGTAGGGGGCGCTGGGAAGAACACTGAAGCTTTCTTT. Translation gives CASSVGGAGKNTEAFF.

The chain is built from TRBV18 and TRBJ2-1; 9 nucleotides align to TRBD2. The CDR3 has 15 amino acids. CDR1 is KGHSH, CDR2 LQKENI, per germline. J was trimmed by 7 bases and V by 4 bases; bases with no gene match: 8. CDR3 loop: CASSLSGGLRNEQFF. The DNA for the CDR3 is TGTGCCAGCTCACTTAGCGGGGGCCTAAGGAATGAGCAGTTCTTC. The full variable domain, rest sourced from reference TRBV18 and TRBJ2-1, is NAGVMQNPRHLVRRRGQEARLRCSPMKGHSHVYWYRQLPEEGLKFMVYLQKENIIDESGMPKERFSAEFPKEGPSILRIQQVVRGDSAAYFCASSLSGGLRNEQFFGPGTRLTVL.

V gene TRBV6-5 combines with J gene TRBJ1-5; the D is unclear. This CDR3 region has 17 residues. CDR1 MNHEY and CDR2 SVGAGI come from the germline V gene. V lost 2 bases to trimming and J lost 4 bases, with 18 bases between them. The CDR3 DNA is TGTGCCAGCAGTTACCCGGCCAACAAGGGATTGAATCAGCCCCAGCATTTT. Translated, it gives CASSYPANKGLNQPQHF.

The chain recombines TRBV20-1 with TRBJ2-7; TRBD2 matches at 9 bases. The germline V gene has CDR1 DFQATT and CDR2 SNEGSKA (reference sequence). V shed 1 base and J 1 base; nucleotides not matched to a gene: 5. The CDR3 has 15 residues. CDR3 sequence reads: CSARVWLAGSYEQYF. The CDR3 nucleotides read TGCAGTGCTAGAGTGTGGCTAGCGGGGTCCTACGAGCAGTACTTC.

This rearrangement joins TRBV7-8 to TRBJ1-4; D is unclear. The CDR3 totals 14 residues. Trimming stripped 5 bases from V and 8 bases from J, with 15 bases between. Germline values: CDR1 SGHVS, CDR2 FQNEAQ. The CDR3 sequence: CASSAKRGREKLFF. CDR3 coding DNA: TGTGCCAGCAGCGCGAAGCGGGGTCGAGAAAAACTGTTTTTT.

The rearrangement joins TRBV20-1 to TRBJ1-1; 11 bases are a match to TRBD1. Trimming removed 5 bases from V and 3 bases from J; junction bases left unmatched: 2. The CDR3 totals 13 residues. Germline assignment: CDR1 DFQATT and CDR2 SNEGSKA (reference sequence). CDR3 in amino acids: CSAPGQGDTEAFF. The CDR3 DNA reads TGCAGTGCTCCGGGACAGGGGGACACTGAAGCTTTCTTT.